The sequence of this T cell receptor (beta chain) was determined in a study of OX40 agonist ivuxolimab in advanced cancers. Overall study context: Ivuxolimab doses were 0.01, 0.1, 0.3, 1.5, 3 or 10 mg/kg every 2 weeks.

Study-wide results and limits: Doses of 0.1 to 3.0 mg/kg were accompanied by clonal expansion of CD4+ and CD8+ blood T cells by week 6.

Sequencing was performed with immunoSEQ multiplex PCR; in TCRdb, only in-frame clones are kept and a portion is missing. This sample has 60,000 to 70,000 clones, with over 75% found just once. Germline CDR1 and CDR2: SGHTS and YDEGEE. Trimming removed 2 bases from V and 12 bases from J, with 9 bases in between. CDR3 length: 11 residues. In regard to this clone: Its specificity is unknown.

The source is an adult with an advanced solid tumor such as melanoma, head and neck, liver or kidney cancer. This chain joins TRBV5-8 and TRBJ2-1; perhaps TRBD2 as D (5 bases). The sequencing used CD4+ or CD8+ T cells sorted from blood, collected in a trial of the OX40 agonist ivuxolimab. This CDR3 reads CASSFGLGQFF. The DNA for the CDR3 is TGTGCCAGCAGCTTCGGACTCGGGCAGTTCTTC.